These 28 T cell receptor beta chains share one sample of origin, sequenced in a study of cytomegalovirus exposure and HLA in healthy donors. Clones were read by immunoSEQ multiplex PCR, and TCRdb kept only the in-frame ones, dropping some. In the table there are 150,000 to 200,000 clones, 85% of which are singletons. The sequencing input was PBMCs. The receptors derive from a man aged 18 to 30 in good health and CMV-seropositive.

The chain recombines TRBV11-3 with TRBJ1-2; TRBD1 might be the D (6 bases). Trimming left V 5 bases short and J 4 bases short, with 20 bases between. In germline, CDR1 is SGHNT, CDR2 YENEEA. The CDR3 has 16 residues. CDR3 bases: TGTGCCAGCAGCCCCAGGGACATCCCGGGCCCCTATGGCTACACCTTC. It is translated as CASSPRDIPGPYGYTF.

This sequence joins TRBV19 and TRBJ1-1; TRBD1 aligns across 10 bases. J lost 0 bases, V lost 6 bases, and 10 bases had no gene match. The CDR3 extends over 17 amino acids. Germline V gene data show CDR1 as LNHDA and CDR2 as SQIVND (reference sequence). The CDR3 sequence: CASSPTGGLSVNTEAFF. For the CDR3, the DNA is TGTGCCAGTAGCCCGACAGGGGGCCTTAGTGTGAACACTGAAGCTTTCTTT.

The rearrangement joins TRBV30 to TRBJ2-1; 8 nucleotides match TRBD2. The germline gives CDR1 GTSNPN, CDR2 SVGIG (reference sequence). This CDR3 spans 15 amino acids. V dropped 2 bases and J dropped 2; count of bases not matched to a gene: 5. CDR3: CAWSHLAGPYNEQFF. The CDR3 region has the DNA TGTGCCTGGAGTCACTTAGCGGGACCCTACAATGAGCAGTTCTTC.

This chain joins TRBV28 and TRBJ1-2; TRBD1 might be the D (5 bases). Trimming shortened V by 4 bases and J by 2 bases, and 17 bases separated the two germline ends. CDR1 MDHEN and CDR2 SYDVKM come from the germline V gene. This CDR3 contains 16 residues. CDR3 DNA: TGTGCCAGCAGTTCTTCAGCGACAGAATCCAACTATGGCTACACCTTC. Translating it yields CASSSSATESNYGYTF.

The chain joins TRBV4-1 to TRBJ2-1; D is undetermined. Germline CDR1 is MGHRA and CDR2 is YSYEKL. Trimming pared 0 bases from V and 2 bases from J, leaving 11 bases between. The CDR3 contains 16 residues. This CDR3 is CASSQDSPRTYNEQFF. As DNA, the CDR3 is TGCGCCAGCAGCCAAGACAGCCCGCGGACCTACAATGAGCAGTTCTTC.

V usage is TRBV6-5 and J usage is TRBJ1-4; weak D call: TRBD1 (5 bases). Trimming pared 7 bases from V and 4 bases from J, leaving 16 bases between. This CDR3 comprises 15 residues. Germline assignment: CDR1 MNHEY and CDR2 SVGAGI. This CDR3 is CASTQRSGINEKLFF. In nucleotides, the CDR3 is TGTGCCAGCACCCAGAGGTCAGGGATTAATGAAAAACTGTTTTTT.

The genes are TRBV7-8 and TRBJ2-5, with TRBD2 matching over 7 bases. Germline CDR1 and CDR2: SGHVS and FQNEAQ. V trimming: 1 base; J trimming: 1 base; junction bases outside the gene matches: 6. This CDR3 is built from 16 residues. The CDR3 DNA is TGTGCCAGCAGCTTAGGGGTGGGGGGGGTCCAAGAGACCCAGTACTTC. The encoded protein is CASSLGVGGVQETQYF.

The J gene is TRBJ1-5, the V gene TRBV30; 8 positions agree with TRBD1. J lost 7 bases, V lost 1 base, and 9 bases had no gene match. CDR3 length: 15 amino acids. Looked up from germline, CDR1 is GTSNPN and CDR2 is SVGIG (reference sequence). The CDR3 DNA reads as TGTGCCTGGAGTGGGTCAGCAGGGGGCAGGCAGCCCCAGCATTTT. Translated, it gives CAWSGSAGGRQPQHF.

V usage is TRBV6-5 and J usage is TRBJ2-5; maybe TRBD1 (5 bases). V lost 0 bases, J lost 4 bases, and 15 bases lay in between. This CDR3 is 16 amino acids long. Per the germline V gene, CDR1 is MNHEY and CDR2 is SVGAGI. CDR3 residues: CASSYSRIARVETQYF. The CDR3 region has the DNA TGTGCCAGCAGTTACTCGAGGATCGCCAGGGTAGAGACCCAGTACTTC.

The rearrangement joins TRBV5-4 to TRBJ2-5; 7 positions agree with TRBD1. V lost 3 bases and J lost 2; bases outside the gene matches: 7. This CDR3 has 15 amino acids. Germline V lookup: CDR1 SGHNT, CDR2 YYREEE (reference sequence). This chain's CDR3 is CASSSQGLGQETQYF. The CDR3 nucleotides read TGTGCCAGCAGCTCACAGGGGTTGGGGCAAGAGACCCAGTACTTC.

The V gene is TRBV7-9, the J gene TRBJ2-2, with a weak D call TRBD1 (6 bases). The V and J ends lost 1 base and 9 bases respectively, with 12 bases between them. This CDR3 contains 14 residues. Per the germline V gene, CDR1 is SEHNR and CDR2 is FQNEAQ (reference sequence). The CDR3 loop reads CASSLGPGARELFF. The CDR3 DNA follows: TGTGCCAGCAGCTTAGGCCCAGGGGCCAGGGAGCTGTTTTTT.

This clone was observed a handful of times. The chain uses TRBV30 and TRBJ1-1; D is ambiguous. With 5 bases removed from V and 7 bases from J, the gap between germline ends came to 14 bases. CDR1 is GTSNPN and CDR2 is SVGIG in the germline V gene (reference sequence). The CDR3 spans 12 residues. The CDR3 region is CAWEGGRYEAFF. The CDR3 nucleotides read TGTGCCTGGGAAGGAGGGCGCTATGAAGCTTTCTTT. The complete variable domain, with remaining parts taken from reference TRBV30 and TRBJ1-1, reads SQTIHQWPATLVQPVGSPLSLECTVEGTSNPNLYWYRQAAGRGLQLLFYSVGIGQISSEVPQNLSASRPQDRQFILSSKKLLLSDSGFYLCAWEGGRYEAFFGQGTRLTVV.

This clone was seen once. The CDR3 coding sequence is TGTGCCAGCAGCTCGCGGGACAGGGTAGGCCAAGAGACCCAGTACTTC. This translates into CASSSRDRVGQETQYF. V usage is TRBV7-9 and J usage is TRBJ2-5; 9 bases are a match to TRBD1. Germline CDR1 SEHNR, CDR2 FQNEAQ (reference sequence). This CDR3 is built from 16 residues. V shed 4 bases, J shed 1 base, and the junction held 7 bases outside the gene matches.

This clone was recorded once. This chain uses TRBV4-1 with TRBJ2-3; TRBD1 might be the D (6 bases). The CDR3 is 15 amino acids. Trimming took 0 bases from V and 1 from J, leaving 8 bases between them. CDR1 and CDR2 from the germline V gene are MGHRA and YSYEKL. CDR3 in amino acids: CASSQENRGTDTQYF. CDR3 coding DNA: TGCGCCAGCAGCCAAGAAAACAGGGGCACAGATACGCAGTATTTT.

The rearrangement uses TRBV28 and TRBJ2-3; 8 bases match TRBD1. Germline V gene sequence: CDR1 MDHEN, CDR2 SYDVKM. The CDR3 length is 13 residues. The trim removed 5 bases at V and 8 bases at J, leaving 6 bases unmatched. In DNA, the CDR3 is TGTGCCAGCAGTGGACAGGGAGAGGGTACGCAGTATTTT. Translating gives CASSGQGEGTQYF. The full variable domain, rest sourced from reference TRBV28 and TRBJ2-3, is DVKVTQSSRYLVKRTGEKVFLECVQDMDHENMFWYRQDPGLGLRLIYFSYDVKMKEKGDIPEGYSVSREKKERFSLILESASTNQTSMYLCASSGQGEGTQYFGPGTRLTVL.

CDR3 coding DNA: TGCGCCAGCAGCTTGCTAGGGGCTCAAGAGACCCAGTACTTC. Translating gives CASSLLGAQETQYF. The chain combines TRBV5-1 with TRBJ2-5; possible D gene TRBD1, 5 bases. The V end lost 1 base, the J end lost 2 bases, and 9 bases lay between the germline ends. Per germline, CDR1 SGHRS and CDR2 YFSETQ. The CDR3 runs 14 residues.

The rearrangement links TRBV4-1 to TRBJ1-3; no clear D. With 3 bases removed from V and 1 base from J, the gap between germline ends came to 13 bases. The germline gives CDR1 MGHRA, CDR2 YSYEKL. This CDR3 region has 16 residues. CDR3 DNA: TGCGCCAGCAGCCACCCCGCACGAACTTCTGGAAACACCATATATTTT. Amino acid sequence: CASSHPARTSGNTIYF.

This clone was counted only a few times. This CDR3 reads CAWRTGDTQYF. The CDR3 region has the DNA TGTGCCTGGAGGACGGGAGATACGCAGTATTTT. The rearrangement uses TRBV30 and TRBJ2-3; no clear D. V gave up 3 bases and J gave up 5 bases, with 6 bases separating them. The germline CDR1 and CDR2 sequences are GTSNPN and SVGIG (reference sequence). CDR3 length: 11 amino acids.

DNA of the CDR3: TGCGCCAGCAGCAAGACAGGGGAACCCTACGAGCAGTACTTC. It yields the protein CASSKTGEPYEQYF. The J gene is TRBJ2-7, the V gene TRBV5-1; the match to TRBD1 covers 8 bases. CDR3 size: 14 residues. Germline loops: CDR1 SGHRS, CDR2 YFSETQ. With V trimmed by 4 bases and J by 2 bases, 5 bases remained unmatched. The variable domain in full, completed from reference TRBV5-1 and TRBJ2-7, reads KAGVTQTPRYLIKTRGQQVTLSCSPISGHRSVSWYQQTPGQGLQFLFEYFSETQRNKGNFPGRFSGRQFSNSRSEMNVSTLELGDSALYLCASSKTGEPYEQYFGPGTRLTVT.

The genes are TRBV10-3 and TRBJ1-1; 8 nucleotides agree with TRBD1. The length of the CDR3 is 15 residues. Germline V CDR1 and CDR2: ENHRY, SYGVKD. With V trimmed by 6 bases and J by 2 bases, 8 bases remained unmatched. In DNA, the CDR3 is TGTGCCATCAGAGGGCAGGGGGCTACCAACACTGAAGCTTTCTTT. Translating it yields CAIRGQGATNTEAFF.

This clone was detected only once. V gene TRBV27 combines with J gene TRBJ2-1; TRBD1 matches 10 bases. J lost 7 bases, V lost 6 bases, and 6 bases had no gene match. Germline V CDR1 and CDR2: MNHEY, SMNVEV (reference sequence). CDR3 length equals 14 residues. The CDR3 sequence is CASSPGQGWNEQFF. CDR3 in DNA: TGTGCCAGCAGCCCGGGACAGGGGTGGAATGAGCAGTTCTTC.

This sequence joins TRBV5-1 and TRBJ2-2, with 11 bases that match TRBD2. Germline-derived CDR1 and CDR2 are SGHRS and YFSETQ. The CDR3 runs to 18 residues. The V and J ends lost 0 bases and 0 bases, in that order; junction bases with no gene match: 4. This CDR3 is CASSLELAGGPNTGELFF. The CDR3 DNA sequence: TGCGCCAGCAGCTTGGAGTTAGCGGGGGGGCCGAACACCGGGGAGCTGTTTTTT.

V usage is TRBV29-1 and J usage is TRBJ2-3, with 7 bases identical to TRBD1. V lost 0 bases, J lost 2 bases, and 5 bases stayed unmatched. Germline lookup yields CDR1 SQVTM and CDR2 ANQGSEA. The CDR3 contains 15 residues. The CDR3 sequence is CSVEDQGGHTDTQYF. The DNA of the CDR3 is TGCAGCGTTGAAGATCAAGGGGGCCACACAGATACGCAGTATTTT.

This chain links TRBV27 with TRBJ2-7; D is unclear. This CDR3 is 14 amino acids long. CDR1 is MNHEY, CDR2 SMNVEV, per germline (reference sequence). V lost 5 bases and J 10 bases, leaving 21 bases between the germline ends. As DNA, the CDR3 is TGTGCCAGCAGTCCCAATCCCCCACGTATCTACCAGTACTTC. This codes for CASSPNPPRIYQYF.

The chain has TRBV5-4 and TRBJ2-7; 7 nucleotides line up with TRBD2. With 4 bases clipped from V and 0 bases from J, the junction kept 4 bases outside the gene matches. The germline V gene has CDR1 SGHNT and CDR2 YYREEE (reference sequence). This CDR3 contains 14 residues. CDR3 sequence: CASSGDYGSYEQYF. The CDR3 nucleotides read TGTGCCAGCAGCGGGGACTACGGCTCCTACGAGCAGTACTTC.

This clone was observed a single time. CDR3 bases: TGTGCCAGCAGTGCCGGGGACAGGCAAAACTATGGCTACACCTTC. It codes for CASSAGDRQNYGYTF. The chain recombines TRBV28 with TRBJ1-2; 8 bases fit TRBD1. V was clipped by 5 bases and J by 2 bases; unmatched bases: 7. The CDR3 has 15 residues. Germline V gene sequence: CDR1 MDHEN, CDR2 SYDVKM.

This clone has only one observation. This sequence joins TRBV7-9 and TRBJ1-2, with 7 bases aligning to TRBD1. Germline V gives CDR1 SEHNR, CDR2 FQNEAQ (reference sequence). The CDR3 runs 14 residues. Trimming cost V 5 bases and J 4 bases; bases outside gene matches: 7. DNA for the CDR3: TGTGCCAGCAGCCCACCCGGGGACAGCTATGGCTACACCTTC. This encodes CASSPPGDSYGYTF. The full variable domain, in which reference TRBV7-9 and TRBJ1-2 provide the parts outside the CDR3, is DTGVSQNPRHKITKRGQNVTFRCDPISEHNRLYWYRQTLGQGPEFLTYFQNEAQLEKSRLLSDRFSAERPKGSFSTLEIQRTEQGDSAMYLCASSPPGDSYGYTFGSGTRLTVV.

This clone was seen only a few times. This chain connects TRBV15 to TRBJ2-1; 7 positions match TRBD1. Germline loops: CDR1 LNHNV, CDR2 YYDKDF (reference sequence). The CDR3 is made up of 15 amino acids. V lost 3 bases to trimming and J lost 0 bases; unmatched junction nucleotides: 2. CDR3 nucleotides: TGTGCCACCAGCAGTCGGGACAGCTCCTACAATGAGCAGTTCTTC. It encodes CATSSRDSSYNEQFF.